This TCR beta chain was found in a study of cytomegalovirus exposure and HLA in healthy donors. Findings of the study overall: Analyses of presence and absence presupposed an approximately uniform sequencing depth across donors. Later work found that TCR association rates differed between HLA loci; DRB1 had the most and HLA-C the fewest.

Comments on this clone: What it binds is unknown.

The primer mix had 60 Vbeta and 13 Jbeta primers. Clones were sequenced by immunoSEQ multiplex PCR, and TCRdb holds only the in-frame ones, with some missing. The sample records 230,000 or so clones, 92% being singletons. Germline V CDR1 and CDR2: LNHDA, SQIVND (reference sequence). There are 16 residues in the CDR3. With 9 bases clipped from V and 6 bases from J, the junction kept 19 bases outside the gene matches. Everyone who donated was a healthy bone marrow donor. The sequenced sample consisted of PBMCs. This chain connects TRBV19 to TRBJ1-2; 7 positions agree with TRBD1. This sequence was found in a girl aged 2 to 10 in good health and CMV-seronegative. The CDR3 sequence: CASTPRQGPSWNGYTF. The CDR3 DNA is TGTGCCAGCACACCTCGACAGGGACCTTCTTGGAATGGCTACACCTTC.